This paragraph reports one T cell receptor beta chain. These data are taken from a study of OX40 agonist ivuxolimab in advanced cancers. The germline V gene has CDR1 SEHNR and CDR2 FQNEAQ (reference sequence). Trimming removed 2 bases at V and 4 bases at J, with 20 bases between. The CDR3 is made up of 17 amino acids. Sequencing used immunoSEQ multiplex PCR; TCRdb keeps in-frame clones, though not all of them. The table includes tens of thousands of clones, roughly 84% detected once. Sequenced material: CD4+ or CD8+ T cells sorted from blood, taken in a trial of the OX40 agonist ivuxolimab. The V call is TRBV7-9, the J call TRBJ1-2; D may be TRBD1 (5 bases). This receptor was taken from an adult with an advanced solid tumor such as melanoma, head and neck, liver or kidney cancer. The CDR3 DNA reads TGTGCCAGCAGCTTATGGGGACCGGATAGACGGACCTATGGCTACACCTTC. Its protein product is CASSLWGPDRRTYGYTF.